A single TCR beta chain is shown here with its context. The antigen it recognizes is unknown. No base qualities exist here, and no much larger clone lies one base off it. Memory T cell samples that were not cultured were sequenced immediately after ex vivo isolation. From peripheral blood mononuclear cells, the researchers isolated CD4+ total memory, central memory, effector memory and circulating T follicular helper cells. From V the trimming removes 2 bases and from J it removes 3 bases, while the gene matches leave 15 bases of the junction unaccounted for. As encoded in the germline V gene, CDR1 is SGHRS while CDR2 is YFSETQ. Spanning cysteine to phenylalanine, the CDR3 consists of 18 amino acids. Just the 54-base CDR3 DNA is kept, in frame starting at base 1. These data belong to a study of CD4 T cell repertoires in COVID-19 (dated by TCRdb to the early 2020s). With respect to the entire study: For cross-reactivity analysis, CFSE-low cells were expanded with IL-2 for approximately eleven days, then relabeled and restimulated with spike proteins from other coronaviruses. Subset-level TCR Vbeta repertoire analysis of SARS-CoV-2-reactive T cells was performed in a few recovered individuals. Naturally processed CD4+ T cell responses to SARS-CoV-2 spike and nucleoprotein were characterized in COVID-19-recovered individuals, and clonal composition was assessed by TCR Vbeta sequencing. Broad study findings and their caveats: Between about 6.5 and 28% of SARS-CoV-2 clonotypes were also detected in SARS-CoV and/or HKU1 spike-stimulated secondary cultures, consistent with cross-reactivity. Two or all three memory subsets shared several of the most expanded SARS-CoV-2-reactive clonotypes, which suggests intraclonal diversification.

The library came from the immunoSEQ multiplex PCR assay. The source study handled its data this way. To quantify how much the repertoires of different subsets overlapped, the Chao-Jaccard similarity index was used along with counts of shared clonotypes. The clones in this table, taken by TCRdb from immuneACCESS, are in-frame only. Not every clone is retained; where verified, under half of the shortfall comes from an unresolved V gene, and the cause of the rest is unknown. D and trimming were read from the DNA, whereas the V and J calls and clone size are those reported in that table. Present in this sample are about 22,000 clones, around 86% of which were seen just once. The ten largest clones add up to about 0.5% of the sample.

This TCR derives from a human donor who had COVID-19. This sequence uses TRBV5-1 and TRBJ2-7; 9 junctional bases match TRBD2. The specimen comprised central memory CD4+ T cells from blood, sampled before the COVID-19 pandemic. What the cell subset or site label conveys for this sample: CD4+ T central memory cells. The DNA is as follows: TGCGCCAGCAGCTTCGGTTCTAGCGGGACCACGATACTCTACGAGCAGTACTTC. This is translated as CASSFGSSGTTILYEQYF. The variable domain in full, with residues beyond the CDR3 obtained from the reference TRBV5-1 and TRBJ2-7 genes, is KAGVTQTPRYLIKTRGQQVTLSCSPISGHRSVSWYQQTPGQGLQFLFEYFSETQRNKGNFPGRFSGRQFSNSRSEMNVSTLELGDSALYLCASSFGSSGTTILYEQYFGPGTRLTVT.